The rows below give T cell receptor beta chains drawn from one sample of a study of OX40 agonist ivuxolimab in advanced cancers. Clones were sequenced by immunoSEQ multiplex PCR, and TCRdb holds only the in-frame ones, with some missing. Among about 47,000 clones, 70% to 90% were seen once, and the ten largest hold more than 13%. Specimen: CD4+ or CD8+ T cells sorted from blood, collected in a trial of the OX40 agonist ivuxolimab. The receptors come from an adult with an advanced solid tumor such as melanoma, head and neck, liver or kidney cancer. The CDR3 runs from the conserved cysteine through the conserved F or W. A D gene is named only where the DNA matches it firmly. Only some rows state a clone size, as once, few, many or a class for expanded clones.

d_gene | len | j_gene | abundance | v_gene | CDR3aa | CDR3nt
NA | 14 | TRBJ1-1 | NA | TRBV5-6 | CASSLAGGNTEAFF | TGTGCCAGCAGCTTGGCGGGGGGCAACACTGAAGCTTTCTTT
NA | 15 | TRBJ2-4 | NA | TRBV27 | CASSNGGGAKNIQYF | TGTGCCAGCAGCAACGGCGGAGGAGCCAAAAACATTCAGTACTTC
NA | 12 | TRBJ2-3 | NA | TRBV5-5 | CASTSVQDTQYF | TGTGCCAGCACCTCCGTTCAGGATACGCAGTATTTT
TRBD1 | 14 | TRBJ2-7 | NA | TRBV13 | CASSFRDRVPEQYF | TGTGCCAGCAGCTTCCGGGACAGGGTACCCGAGCAGTACTTC
NA | 13 | TRBJ2-7 | NA | TRBV6-1 | CAIAIDGSYEQYF | TGTGCCATCGCAATCGATGGCTCCTACGAGCAGTACTTC
NA | 12 | TRBJ2-1 | NA | TRBV7-9 | CASSLSEAEQFF | TGTGCCAGCAGCCTAAGTGAGGCTGAGCAGTTCTTC
TRBD2 | 17 | TRBJ2-5 | once | TRBV14 | CASSQERGARSSETQYF | TGTGCCAGCAGCCAAGAGCGGGGGGCACGGAGCTCGGAGACCCAGTACTTC
NA | 15 | TRBJ2-2 | NA | TRBV18 | CASSPAAWNTGELFF | TGTGCCAGCTCACCCGCCGCCTGGAACACCGGGGAGCTGTTTTTT
TRBD1 | 14 | TRBJ2-7 | NA | TRBV11-2 | CASSFTGTDYEQYF | TGTGCCAGCAGCTTCACTGGGACAGACTACGAGCAGTACTTC
TRBD1 | 14 | TRBJ1-1 | NA | TRBV30 | CAWSWDREDTEAFF | TGTGCCTGGAGTTGGGACAGGGAGGACACTGAAGCTTTCTTT
TRBD1 | 13 | TRBJ2-7 | NA | TRBV4-1 | CASSQWDSYEQYF | TGCGCCAGCAGCCAGTGGGACAGCTACGAGCAGTACTTC
NA | 11 | TRBJ2-3 | NA | TRBV30 | CAWRSRGSQYF | TGTGCCTGGAGAAGTAGGGGGTCGCAGTATTTT
NA | 15 | TRBJ1-4 | few | TRBV7-9 | CASVDWGETNEKLFF | TGTGCCAGCGTCGATTGGGGGGAGACTAATGAAAAACTGTTTTTT
NA | 14 | TRBJ2-7 | NA | TRBV5-5 | CASRRTSTSYEQYF | TGTGCCAGCAGACGGACGTCCACCTCCTACGAGCAGTACTTC
NA | 14 | TRBJ2-7 | NA | TRBV6-1 | CASSFFAGTYEQYF | TGTGCCAGCAGTTTCTTTGCGGGGACCTACGAGCAGTACTTC
NA | 16 | TRBJ2-5 | NA | TRBV7-9 | CASSLSEGGSQETQYF | TGTGCCAGCAGCTTATCTGAAGGAGGATCCCAAGAGACCCAGTACTTC
NA | 12 | TRBJ1-2 | once | TRBV30 | CAWSPSNYGYTF | TGTGCCTGGAGTCCTAGCAACTATGGCTACACCTTC
NA | 15 | TRBJ1-3 | NA | TRBV6-1 | CASSPGRISGNTIYF | TGTGCCAGCTCCCCGGGACGGATCTCTGGAAACACCATATATTTT
NA | 12 | TRBJ1-1 | NA | TRBV12-5 | CASGFGTNEAFF | TGTGCTAGTGGTTTCGGTACGAATGAAGCTTTCTTT
NA | 15 | TRBJ1-4 | NA | TRBV7-2 | CASRLSGTFNEKLFF | TGTGCCAGCAGGTTATCCGGGACCTTTAATGAAAAACTGTTTTTT
NA | 14 | TRBJ1-5 | once | TRBV27 | CASSLLGGHQPQHF | TGTGCCAGCAGTTTATTGGGGGGACATCAGCCCCAGCATTTT
TRBD1 | 17 | TRBJ1-4 | NA | TRBV19 | CASSIGQGYATNEKLFF | TGTGCCAGTAGTATTGGACAGGGCTATGCAACTAATGAAAAACTGTTTTTT
NA | 14 | TRBJ2-7 | few | TRBV5-1 | CASSFDNLYGEQYF | TGCGCCAGCAGCTTCGATAATTTATACGGGGAGCAGTACTTC
TRBD2 | 20 | TRBJ2-1 | NA | TRBV16 | CASSQNPGLAGAGSYNEQFF | TGTGCCAGCAGTCAAAATCCGGGACTAGCGGGGGCCGGCTCCTACAATGAGCAGTTCTTC
TRBD1 | 17 | TRBJ2-1 | NA | TRBV2 | CASSRTPGQEFYNEQFF | TGTGCCAGCAGTAGAACGCCGGGACAGGAATTCTACAATGAGCAGTTCTTC
NA | 13 | TRBJ1-1 | NA | TRBV7-9 | CASSFTDNTEAFF | TGTGCCAGCAGCTTTACGGACAACACTGAAGCTTTCTTT
TRBD1 | 15 | TRBJ2-1 | NA | TRBV6-6 | CASSPLDRAYNEQFF | TGTGCCAGTTCCCCCCTCGACAGGGCATACAATGAGCAGTTCTTC
NA | 13 | TRBJ2-1 | NA | TRBV7-9 | CASSLGRDNEQFF | TGTGCCAGCAGCTTAGGTCGAGACAATGAGCAGTTCTTC
TRBD1 | 13 | TRBJ2-7 | NA | TRBV27 | CASRGQISYEQYF | TGTGCCAGCAGGGGACAGATCTCCTACGAGCAGTACTTC
NA | 14 | TRBJ1-2 | NA | TRBV6-5 | CASSPGRVGYGYTF | TGTGCCAGCAGCCCTGGGAGGGTCGGCTACGGCTACACCTTC
NA | 16 | TRBJ2-7 | NA | TRBV7-9 | CASSSGDIAWTYEQYF | TGTGCCAGCAGCTCCGGGGACATCGCCTGGACCTACGAGCAGTACTTC
NA | 15 | TRBJ1-4 | few | TRBV10-3 | CAISESGLRGEKLFF | TGTGCCATCAGTGAGTCGGGTCTGCGGGGGGAAAAACTGTTTTTT
NA | 13 | TRBJ1-1 | once | TRBV6-5 | CASRQLNGLEAFF | TGTGCCAGCAGACAACTTAATGGACTTGAAGCTTTCTTT
NA | 14 | TRBJ2-7 | NA | TRBV7-8 | CASSLSDSLGEQYF | TGTGCCAGCAGCTTATCCGACAGCCTGGGAGAGCAGTACTTC
TRBD2 | 19 | TRBJ2-1 | NA | TRBV5-8 | CASSFYRTSGPLSYNEQFF | TGTGCCAGCAGCTTTTATCGGACTAGCGGGCCTTTATCCTACAATGAGCAGTTCTTC
NA | 16 | TRBJ2-1 | NA | TRBV11-2 | CASSSRGRSGDNEQFF | TGTGCCAGCAGCTCACGGGGTCGTAGCGGAGACAATGAGCAGTTCTTC
TRBD2 | 13 | TRBJ2-7 | NA | TRBV11-2 | CASSPEVAGEQYF | TGTGCCAGCAGCCCGGAGGTAGCGGGGGAGCAGTACTTC
NA | 12 | TRBJ1-1 | NA | TRBV29-1 | CSVTLMNTEAFF | TGCAGCGTTACCCTAATGAACACTGAAGCTTTCTTT
NA | 11 | TRBJ2-7 | NA | TRBV30 | CAWKGGYEQYF | TGTGCCTGGAAGGGGGGCTACGAGCAGTACTTC
NA | 15 | TRBJ2-5 | NA | TRBV7-9 | CASSSPFDRQETQYF | TGTGCCAGCAGCTCCCCCTTTGACCGCCAAGAGACCCAGTACTTC
NA | 15 | TRBJ2-7 | once | TRBV5-1 | CASSLAQGTHYEQYF | TGCGCCAGCAGCTTGGCCCAAGGGACCCACTACGAGCAGTACTTC
NA | 14 | TRBJ1-4 | NA | TRBV9 | CASRPAGGEEKLFF | TGTGCCAGCAGGCCAGCGGGGGGAGAAGAAAAACTGTTTTTT
TRBD1 | 15 | TRBJ2-7 | NA | TRBV13 | CASSPQDRGPYEQYF | TGTGCCAGCAGCCCCCAGGACAGGGGGCCCTACGAGCAGTACTTC
TRBD1 | 15 | TRBJ2-2 | NA | TRBV10-3 | CAIRNGTGGTGELFF | TGTGCCATCAGAAACGGGACAGGGGGCACCGGGGAGCTGTTTTTT
TRBD1 | 14 | TRBJ2-7 | NA | TRBV30 | CAWSHGTGWYEQYF | TGTGCCTGGAGTCACGGGACAGGGTGGTACGAGCAGTACTTC
TRBD2 | 17 | TRBJ2-1 | NA | TRBV5-4 | CASSSTSGATGGVEQFF | TGTGCCAGCAGCTCGACTAGCGGGGCTACCGGCGGCGTCGAGCAGTTCTTC